Each of the 3 T cell receptor beta chains below was sequenced from the same sample in a study of vaccination and CD4 T cells after COVID-19. An Oncomine TCR Beta short-read assay was used to sequence the DNA from cultured CD4+ T cells. In TCRdb, the PCR reads were re-called with MiXCR into one record per CDR3 protein. The table lists some 14,000 distinct CDR3 sequences, around 56% of them singletons. Stated treatment: roughly 10-day PBMC culture with coronavirus spike peptide pools or control peptides (ViraFEST assay). These receptors lack a known antigen. The starting material was cultured CD4+ T cells from blood, obtained after SARS-CoV-2 vaccination. All receptors derive from a human donor with COVID-19.

This sequence joins TRBV20-1 and TRBJ2-7, with 11 bases that match TRBD2. Germline-derived CDR1 and CDR2 are DFQATT and SNEGSKA (reference sequence). CDR3 size: 17 residues. The trim removed 0 bases at V and 0 bases at J, leaving 7 bases unmatched. The chain's CDR3 is CSARDLASGGSSYEQYF. CDR3 nucleotide sequence: TGCAGTGCTAGAGACCTGGCTAGCGGGGGGAGCTCCTACGAGCAGTACTTC.

This clonotype was seen a handful of times. The chain carries TRBV7-2 and TRBJ1-5; a weak D match, TRBD1 (6 bases). The CDR3 spans 17 residues. With 1 base removed from V and 6 bases from J, the gap between germline ends came to 19 bases. From germline, CDR1 is SGHTA and CDR2 FQGNSA. The CDR3 region has the DNA TGTGCCAGCAGCTTAGGATCAGCACAGGGCGGAGGTCAGCCCCAGCATTTT. The encoded protein is CASSLGSAQGGGQPQHF. The full variable domain, rest sourced from reference TRBV7-2 and TRBJ1-5, is GAGVSQSPSNKVTEKGKDVELRCDPISGHTALYWYRQSLGQGLEFLIYFQGNSAPDKSGLPSDRFSAERTGGSVSTLTIQRTQQEDSAVYLCASSLGSAQGGGQPQHFGDGTRLSIL.

The chain couples TRBV6-1 to TRBJ1-2; D is uncertain. Germline loops: CDR1 MNHNS, CDR2 SASEGT. The CDR3 loop spans 14 amino acids. V dropped 6 bases and J dropped 3 bases, with 14 bases sitting between them. CDR3 region: CASRTDTAYYGYTF. The DNA of the CDR3 is TGTGCCAGCAGGACCGACACAGCATACTATGGCTACACCTTC.